This entry lists 30 T cell receptor beta chains sequenced from one sample in a study of shared T cell receptors in the human thymus. The data were produced by immunoSEQ multiplex PCR, yet TCRdb's version contains in-frame clones alone and is incomplete. The table records around 730,000 clones, 70% to 90% of them present only once. This same sample was also taken into another study, of human thymus T cells.

Material: thymocytes. These receptors came from a girl under two years old with a congenital heart defect.

This rearrangement joins TRBV6-1 to TRBJ2-7; tentatively, D is TRBD2 (5 bases). Per the germline V gene, CDR1 is MNHNS and CDR2 is SASEGT. The ends were cut back, 3 bases at V and 2 bases at J, with 11 bases in the middle. The CDR3 is 14 residues long. CDR3 in DNA: TGTGCCAGCAGTGAGGTGGACTCTCCCTACGAGCAGTACTTC. Translated, it gives CASSEVDSPYEQYF.

This clone was counted only a few times. The same CDR3 also results from other DNA sequences found in this sample. CDR3 sequence reads: CASSESLSYNSPLHF. Written as DNA, the CDR3 is TGTGCCAGCAGCGAATCACTATCCTATAATTCACCCCTCCACTTT. The chain carries TRBV9 and TRBJ1-6; D ambiguous. This CDR3 has 15 residues. Germline assignment: CDR1 SGDLS and CDR2 YYNGEE. V lost 3 bases to trimming and J lost 1 base, with 8 bases between them.

Concerning this clone itself: The germline gene is not matched at one end of the junction; a read error may be the cause. The chain combines TRBV18 with TRBJ2-2; no firm D call. Germline V CDR1 and CDR2: KGHSH, LQKENI. CDR3 length equals 14 residues. The CDR3 here is CASSSPRGAGELFF. CDR3 sequence (DNA): TGTGCCAGCTCATCACCCCGCGGCGCCGGGGAGCTGTTTTTT.

This clone is a singleton in its sample. The chain carries TRBV25-1 and TRBJ2-1; a possible D gene is TRBD2 (6 bases). CDR3 length equals 13 residues. Germline V CDR1 and CDR2: MGHDK, SYGVNS. The germline V and J ends were trimmed by 10 bases and 10 bases, with 20 bases remaining between them. CDR3 nucleotides: TGTGCCACCACTACGCGCAGGGAGGTCGAGCAGTTCTTC. It encodes CATTTRREVEQFF.

V gene TRBV4-3 combines with J gene TRBJ2-1; maybe TRBD1 (5 bases). The CDR3 spans 15 residues. The germline V gene has CDR1 LGHNA and CDR2 YSLEER. Deletions cut 0 bases from V and 8 bases from J, with 14 bases between. For the CDR3, the DNA is TGCGCCAGCAGCCAAGAACCCAGGGTACAGGATGAGCAGTTCTTC. It translates to CASSQEPRVQDEQFF.

The CDR3 loop reads CAISTGLSADSPLHF. For the CDR3, the DNA is TGTGCCATCAGTACGGGACTTTCGGCGGATTCACCCCTCCACTTT. The rearrangement links TRBV10-3 to TRBJ1-6; D perhaps matches TRBD1 (5 bases). V dropped 5 bases and J dropped 8 bases, with 16 bases sitting between them. The CDR3 sequence is 15 residues long. Looked up from germline, CDR1 is ENHRY and CDR2 is SYGVKD.

CDR3 nucleotides: TGTGCCAGCAGCCAAGATCAGGACAGACTGAACACTGAAGCTTTCTTT. Amino acids: CASSQDQDRLNTEAFF. The chain has TRBV4-2 and TRBJ1-1; D is possibly TRBD1 (6 bases). V was cut by 0 bases and J by 0 bases, with 11 bases left in between. The CDR3 runs 16 residues. Germline V gene data show CDR1 as LGHNA and CDR2 as YNFKEQ.

J is TRBJ2-7 and V is TRBV7-2; D is perhaps TRBD2 (6 bases). The V gene lost 4 bases and the J gene lost 1 base, with 11 bases spanning the gap. The CDR3 has 14 residues. Germline-derived CDR1 and CDR2 are SGHTA and FQGNSA. The CDR3 reads CASSSSGPSYEQYF. In DNA, the CDR3 is TGTGCCAGCAGCTCGAGCGGGCCTTCCTACGAGCAGTACTTC.

Only one count was recorded for this clone. The chain uses TRBV2 and TRBJ2-7; 8 bases are a match to TRBD1. Looked up from germline, CDR1 is SNHLY and CDR2 is FYNNEI. V shed 7 bases and J 3 bases; nucleotides not matched to a gene: 11. CDR3 length: 15 residues. The CDR3 is CASNHQGASGYEQYF. CDR3 in DNA: TGTGCCAGCAACCACCAGGGGGCCTCAGGCTACGAGCAGTACTTC.

V and J are TRBV7-2 and TRBJ2-7; 10 bases agree with TRBD2. This CDR3 comprises 15 residues. Germline V gives CDR1 SGHTA, CDR2 FQGNSA. V was pared by 5 bases and J by 5 bases, with 9 bases of the junction left unmatched. CDR3 sequence reads: CASSPYKRGGDEQYF. The CDR3 DNA reads TGTGCCAGCAGCCCTTACAAGCGGGGGGGCGACGAGCAGTACTTC.

The V call is TRBV28, the J call TRBJ1-5; 7 positions match TRBD1. The CDR3 has 15 residues. Germline V lookup: CDR1 MDHEN, CDR2 SYDVKM. Trimming at V came to 3 bases and at J to 5 bases, leaving 7 bases not matched to a gene. The CDR3 coding sequence is TGTGCCAGCAGTTTCTTATTAGGGGGCGATCAGCCCCAGCATTTT. Its translation: CASSFLLGGDQPQHF.

The chain is built from TRBV6-6 and TRBJ1-1; D might be TRBD1 (6 bases). Per the germline V gene, CDR1 is MNHNY and CDR2 is SVGAGI (reference sequence). Trimming removed 2 bases from V and 8 bases from J, with 9 bases in between. CDR3 length: 12 residues. The DNA of the CDR3 is TGTGCCAGCAGTTACGTGGGACAAGAAGCTTTCTTT. This codes for CASSYVGQEAFF.

This chain uses TRBV25-1 with TRBJ2-3; 7 positions match TRBD2. The germline gives CDR1 MGHDK, CDR2 SYGVNS. Unmatched junction bases numbered 7, after V lost 5 bases and J lost 2 bases. CDR3 length: 15 amino acids. The CDR3 region has the DNA TGTGCCAGCAGTATGTGGGGGGGGTTCACAGATACGCAGTATTTT. It codes for CASSMWGGFTDTQYF.

This rearrangement joins TRBV4-1 to TRBJ1-1; a weak D match, TRBD1 (6 bases). Trimming took off 2 bases at V and 4 bases at J, with 14 bases between the two ends. This CDR3 spans 15 amino acids. Germline assignment: CDR1 MGHRA and CDR2 YSYEKL. This CDR3 is CASSQLGAVPTEAFF. DNA of the CDR3: TGCGCCAGCAGCCAATTGGGGGCCGTACCCACTGAAGCTTTCTTT.

This clone was recorded only once. The V call is TRBV6-1, the J call TRBJ1-1, with D possibly being TRBD1 (6 bases). The germline V and J ends were trimmed by 7 bases and 0 bases, with 9 bases remaining between them. In germline, CDR1 is MNHNS, CDR2 SASEGT. The CDR3 length is 13 residues. The CDR3 reads CASMTGLNTEAFF. CDR3 DNA sequence: TGTGCCAGCATGACAGGTCTGAACACTGAAGCTTTCTTT.

In its sample, this clone was seen once. This sequence joins TRBV29-1 and TRBJ1-1; 9 bases match TRBD1. The J segment lost 7 bases and the V segment lost 5 bases, leaving 11 bases of the junction unmatched. The CDR3 has 14 amino acids. Germline CDR1 SQVTM, CDR2 ANQGSEA. The CDR3 DNA reads as TGCAGCGTTAGAAACCGACAGGGGGAACATGAAGCTTTCTTT. This sequence encodes CSVRNRQGEHEAFF. Complete variable domain (other parts from reference TRBV29-1 and TRBJ1-1): SAVISQKPSRDICQRGTSLTIQCQVDSQVTMMFWYRQQPGQSLTLIATANQGSEATYESGFVIDKFPISRPNLTFSTLTVSNMSPEDSSIYLCSVRNRQGEHEAFFGQGTRLTVV.

V and J are TRBV27 and TRBJ1-5; the D gene is possibly TRBD1 (6 bases). The V gene's germline CDR1 is MNHEY and CDR2 SMNVEV (reference sequence). The CDR3 runs to 16 residues. Trimming took 5 bases from V and 4 from J, leaving 18 bases between them. The CDR3 loop reads CASSPRTDRSNQPQHF. DNA of the CDR3: TGTGCCAGCAGTCCGAGGACAGACAGGTCAAATCAGCCCCAGCATTTT.

This rearrangement joins TRBV10-3 to TRBJ1-4, with unresolved D. The germline gives CDR1 ENHRY, CDR2 SYGVKD. This CDR3 is 16 amino acids long. Between the trimmed V and J ends, which lost 11 bases and 1 base, there was a span of 20 bases. The CDR3 nucleotides read TGTGCCCAACTCACAAGGCGGGTCAGAACTAATGAAAAACTGTTTTTT. It specifies CAQLTRRVRTNEKLFF.

The chain joins TRBV25-1 to TRBJ1-2, with a weak D call TRBD1 (6 bases). The germline CDR1 and CDR2 sequences are MGHDK and SYGVNS. The length of the CDR3 is 13 residues. V dropped 7 bases and J dropped 7 bases, with 16 bases sitting between them. Here the CDR3 reads CASTQDRMGGYTF. The CDR3, as DNA: TGTGCCAGCACCCAAGACAGGATGGGTGGCTACACCTTC.

This chain links TRBV5-1 with TRBJ2-3; the match to TRBD1 covers 9 bases. The germline gives CDR1 SGHRS, CDR2 YFSETQ. This CDR3 has 15 amino acids. V shed 4 bases, J shed 2 bases, and the junction held 5 bases outside the gene matches. CDR3 in DNA: TGCGCCAGCAGCACCGGACAGGGGTCCACAGATACGCAGTATTTT. As protein: CASSTGQGSTDTQYF.

The chain carries TRBV4-2 and TRBJ1-5; no clear D. This CDR3 spans 16 amino acids. The germline CDR1 and CDR2 sequences are LGHNA and YNFKEQ. Trimming removed 0 bases at V and 6 bases at J, with 15 bases between. CDR3 DNA: TGTGCCAGCAGCCAAGACCTGGGAGGGTTTACTCAGCCCCAGCATTTT. The encoded protein is CASSQDLGGFTQPQHF.

The V call is TRBV18, the J call TRBJ1-2; possible D gene TRBD1, 6 bases. The CDR3 totals 14 residues. V lost 0 bases, J lost 8 bases, and 13 bases lay in between. Germline CDR1 KGHSH, CDR2 LQKENI. The CDR3 loop reads CASSPPGRGYGYTF. CDR3 bases: TGTGCCAGCTCACCACCCGGCAGGGGCTACGGCTACACCTTC.

The chain uses TRBV4-3 and TRBJ1-3; 8 bases match TRBD1. CDR1 and CDR2 from the germline V gene are LGHNA and YSLEER. The V and J ends lost 0 bases and 5 bases, in that order; junction bases with no gene match: 12. CDR3 length: 18 amino acids. DNA of the CDR3: TGCGCCAGCAGCCAAGACAGAGGTACAGGGGGAAACCGAAACACCATATATTTT. It yields the protein CASSQDRGTGGNRNTIYF.

The chain uses TRBV5-1 and TRBJ1-2; perhaps TRBD1 as D (6 bases). Germline CDR1 and CDR2: SGHRS and YFSETQ. CDR3 size: 14 residues. Trimming took off 2 bases at V and 1 base at J, with 9 bases between the two ends. The CDR3 reads CASSFRTVNYGYTF. The DNA for the CDR3 is TGCGCCAGCAGCTTCCGGACAGTTAACTATGGCTACACCTTC.

The chain has TRBV27 and TRBJ1-1; TRBD1 matches 10 bases. Trimming removed 5 bases from V and 5 bases from J; junction bases left unmatched: 11. Germline V gene lookup returns CDR1 MNHEY and CDR2 SMNVEV (reference sequence). There are 16 residues in the CDR3. This chain's CDR3 is CASSIRRQGALTEAFF. The CDR3 DNA reads TGTGCCAGCAGTATACGACGACAGGGGGCGCTTACTGAAGCTTTCTTT.

The V and J genes are TRBV12-2 and TRBJ1-4. TRBV12-2 is described as a pseudogene. CDR3 length equals 18 residues. The CDR3 DNA sequence: TGTGCAAGTCGCTCCCCAATTGCGGGGACCGCAACTAATGAAAAACTGTTTTTT. Amino acids: CASRSPIAGTATNEKLFF.

The chain couples TRBV5-1 to TRBJ1-2; TRBD1 matches at 8 bases. Germline V gives CDR1 SGHRS, CDR2 YFSETQ. The V and J ends lost 5 bases and 3 bases, in that order; junction bases with no gene match: 3. The CDR3 covers 13 residues. CDR3 nucleotide sequence: TGCGCCAGCAGGGGGGACAGGCACTATGGCTACACCTTC. Its protein product is CASRGDRHYGYTF.

The V and J genes are TRBV7-6 and TRBJ2-3; 7 bases line up with TRBD2. The CDR3 totals 14 residues. With V trimmed by 5 bases and J by 3 bases, 5 bases remained unmatched. Germline V gene lookup returns CDR1 SGHVS and CDR2 FNYEAQ. CDR3 amino acids: CASSPAGKTDTQYF. For the CDR3, the DNA is TGTGCCAGCAGCCCAGCGGGAAAAACAGATACGCAGTATTTT.

V is TRBV5-3 and J is TRBJ2-1, with 13 bases fitting TRBD2. TRBV5-3 is known as an ORF, though its function is uncertain. Trimming cost V 4 bases and J 8 bases; bases outside gene matches: 6. The length of the CDR3 is 15 residues. The CDR3 here is CARSRGTSGADEQFF. CDR3 bases: TGTGCCAGAAGCAGAGGGACTAGCGGGGCCGATGAGCAGTTCTTC.

Written as DNA, the CDR3 is TGCGCCAGCAGCCCCCGACTAGCGGGGGATTATCTCCAAGAGACCCAGTACTTC. Protein sequence: CASSPRLAGDYLQETQYF. The rearrangement links TRBV4-1 to TRBJ2-5; 12 bases map to TRBD2. V dropped 4 bases and J dropped 1; count of bases not matched to a gene: 10. The CDR3 contains 18 residues. Germline assignment: CDR1 MGHRA and CDR2 YSYEKL.